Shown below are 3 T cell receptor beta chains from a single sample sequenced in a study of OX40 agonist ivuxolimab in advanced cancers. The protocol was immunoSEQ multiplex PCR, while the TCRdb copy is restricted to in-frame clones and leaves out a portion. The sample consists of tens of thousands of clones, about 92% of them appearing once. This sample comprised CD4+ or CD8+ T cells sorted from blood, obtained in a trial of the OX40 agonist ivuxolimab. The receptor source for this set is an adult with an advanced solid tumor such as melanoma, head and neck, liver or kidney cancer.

CDR3 residues: CASSYTGPNYGYTF. DNA for the CDR3: TGCGCCAGCAGCTATACCGGGCCCAACTATGGCTACACCTTC. The chain has TRBV4-1 and TRBJ1-2; no definite D call. Germline V CDR1 and CDR2: MGHRA, YSYEKL. This CDR3 is 14 amino acids long. The V and J ends lost 5 bases and 2 bases respectively, with 12 bases between them.

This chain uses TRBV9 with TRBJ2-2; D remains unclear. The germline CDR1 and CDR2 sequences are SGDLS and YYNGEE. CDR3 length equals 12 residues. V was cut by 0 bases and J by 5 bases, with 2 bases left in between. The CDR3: CASSVATGELFF. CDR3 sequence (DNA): TGTGCCAGCAGCGTAGCTACCGGGGAGCTGTTTTTT.

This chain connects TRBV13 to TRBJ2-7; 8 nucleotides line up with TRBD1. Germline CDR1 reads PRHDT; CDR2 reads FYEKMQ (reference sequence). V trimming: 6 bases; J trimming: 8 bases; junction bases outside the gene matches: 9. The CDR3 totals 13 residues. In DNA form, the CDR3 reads TGTGCCAGCAGTCCCGGGACAGGCGGGAAGCAGTACTTC. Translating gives CASSPGTGGKQYF.